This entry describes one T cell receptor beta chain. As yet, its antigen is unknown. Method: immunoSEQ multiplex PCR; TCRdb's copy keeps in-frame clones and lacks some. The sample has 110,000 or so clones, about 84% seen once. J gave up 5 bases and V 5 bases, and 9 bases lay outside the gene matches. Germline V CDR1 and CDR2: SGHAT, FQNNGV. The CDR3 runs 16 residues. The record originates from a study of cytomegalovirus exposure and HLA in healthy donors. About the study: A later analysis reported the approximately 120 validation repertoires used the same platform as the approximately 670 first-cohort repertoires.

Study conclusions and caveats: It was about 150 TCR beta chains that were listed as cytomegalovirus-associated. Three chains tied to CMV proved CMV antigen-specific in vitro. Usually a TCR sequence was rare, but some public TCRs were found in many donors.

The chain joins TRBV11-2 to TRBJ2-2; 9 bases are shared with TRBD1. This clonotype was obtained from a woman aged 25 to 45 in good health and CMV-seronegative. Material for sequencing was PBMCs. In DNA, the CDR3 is TGTGCCAGCAGCCCCAGGACAGGGGAGAGGACCGGGGAGCTGTTTTTT. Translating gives CASSPRTGERTGELFF.